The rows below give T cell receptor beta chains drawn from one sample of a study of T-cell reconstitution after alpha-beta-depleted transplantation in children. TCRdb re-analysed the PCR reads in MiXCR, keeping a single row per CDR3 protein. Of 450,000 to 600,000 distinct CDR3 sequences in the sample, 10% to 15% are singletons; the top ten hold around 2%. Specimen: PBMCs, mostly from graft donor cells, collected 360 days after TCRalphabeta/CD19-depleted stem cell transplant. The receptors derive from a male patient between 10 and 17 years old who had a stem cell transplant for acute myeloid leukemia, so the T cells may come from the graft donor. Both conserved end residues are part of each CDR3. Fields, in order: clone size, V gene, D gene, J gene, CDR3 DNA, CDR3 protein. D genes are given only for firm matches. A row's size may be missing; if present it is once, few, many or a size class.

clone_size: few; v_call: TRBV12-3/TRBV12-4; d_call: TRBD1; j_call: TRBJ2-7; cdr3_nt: TGTGCCAGCAGCCCTCGGGACAGGGGTCTCTACGAGCAGTACTTC; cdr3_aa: CASSPRDRGLYEQYF
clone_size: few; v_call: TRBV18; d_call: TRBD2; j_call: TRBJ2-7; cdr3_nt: TGTGCCAGCTCCTCCGGGGTAGGAGCTAGCGGGCCTTACGAGCAGTACTTC; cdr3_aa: CASSSGVGASGPYEQYF
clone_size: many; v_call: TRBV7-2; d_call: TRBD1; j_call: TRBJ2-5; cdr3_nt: TGTGCCAGCAGCTTAGAAGGGACAGGAGTGACCCAGTACTTC; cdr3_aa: CASSLEGTGVTQYF
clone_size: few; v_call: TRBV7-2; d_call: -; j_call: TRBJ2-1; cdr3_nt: TGTGCCAGCAGCTTAGCGCCCTGGACTATTCGCCATGAGCAGTTCTTC; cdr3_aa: CASSLAPWTIRHEQFF
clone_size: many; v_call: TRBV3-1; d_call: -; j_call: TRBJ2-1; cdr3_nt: TGTGCCAGCAGCCAAGTAATTCCAAGCGAGGAAAGGGACAATGAGCAGTTCTTC; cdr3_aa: CASSQVIPSEERDNEQFF
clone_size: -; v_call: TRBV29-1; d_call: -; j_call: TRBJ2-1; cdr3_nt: TGCAGCGTTATTTCTCCTGGGACTGGAATCAGAGAGGAGCAGTTCTTC; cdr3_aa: CSVISPGTGIREEQFF
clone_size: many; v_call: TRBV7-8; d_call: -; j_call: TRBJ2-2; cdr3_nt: TGTGCCAGCAGTCCGTCTGACAGCTACACCGGGGAGCTGTTTTTT; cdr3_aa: CASSPSDSYTGELFF
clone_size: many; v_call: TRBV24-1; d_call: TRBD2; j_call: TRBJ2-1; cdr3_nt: TGTGCCACCAGTGATTTTCTAACTAGCGGGGGGGAGCAGTTCTTC; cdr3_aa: CATSDFLTSGGEQFF
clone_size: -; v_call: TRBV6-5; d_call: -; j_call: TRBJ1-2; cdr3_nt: TGTGCCAGCAGTTACCAGGGCTATGGCTACACCTTC; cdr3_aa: CASSYQGYGYTF
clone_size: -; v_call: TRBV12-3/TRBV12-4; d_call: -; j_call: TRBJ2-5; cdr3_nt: TGTGCCAGCACCCTGACAGGAGGGGAGACCCAGTACTTC; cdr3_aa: CASTLTGGETQYF
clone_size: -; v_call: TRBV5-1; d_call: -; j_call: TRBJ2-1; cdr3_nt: TGCGCCAGCATGACAGTCCGTGAGCAGTTCTTC; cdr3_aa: CASMTVREQFF
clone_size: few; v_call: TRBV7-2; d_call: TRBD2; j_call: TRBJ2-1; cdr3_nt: TGTGCCAGCAGCCATAGCGGGAGGATCTACAATGAGCAGTTCTTC; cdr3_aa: CASSHSGRIYNEQFF
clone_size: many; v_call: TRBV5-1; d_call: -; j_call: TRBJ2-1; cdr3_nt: TGCGCCAGCAGCTTGGCTAGCGCCTACAATGAGCAGTTCTTC; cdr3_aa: CASSLASAYNEQFF
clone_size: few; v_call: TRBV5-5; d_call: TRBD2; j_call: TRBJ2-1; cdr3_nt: TGTGCCAGCAGCTTGTTGGCTAGCGGGGGCAGGCAGTTCTTC; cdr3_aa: CASSLLASGGRQFF
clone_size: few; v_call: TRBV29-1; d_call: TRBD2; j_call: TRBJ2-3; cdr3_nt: TGCAGCGTTGAAGGTGGGACTAGCGCCACAGATACGCAGTATTTT; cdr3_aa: CSVEGGTSATDTQYF